Listed here are 5 T cell receptor beta chains from one sample, sequenced in a study of identical twins. Using its own MiXCR run on the 5' RACE reads, TCRdb lists one record per CDR3 protein. This sample has hundreds of thousands of distinct CDR3 sequences, with around 15% found just once. Sequenced input: memory (CD45RO+) T cells sorted from blood. The receptors originated from a woman in her late teens or twenties in good health.

This clonotype has a handful of counts. The genes are TRBV5-1 and TRBJ2-3; 12 nucleotides agree with TRBD2. V dropped 4 bases and J dropped 4; count of bases not matched to a gene: 7. The CDR3 extends over 16 amino acids. Germline-derived CDR1 and CDR2 are SGHRS and YFSETQ. Here the CDR3 reads CASSPPGLAGADTQYF. The DNA of the CDR3 is TGCGCCAGCAGCCCACCGGGACTAGCGGGTGCAGATACGCAGTATTTT. Supplemented by reference TRBV5-1 and TRBJ2-3, the full variable domain reads KAGVTQTPRYLIKTRGQQVTLSCSPISGHRSVSWYQQTPGQGLQFLFEYFSETQRNKGNFPGRFSGRQFSNSRSEMNVSTLELGDSALYLCASSPPGLAGADTQYFGPGTRLTVL.

This clonotype was counted ten times or more. CDR3 residues: CASAGSPGYLTDGYTF. The CDR3 DNA reads TGTGCCAGCGCCGGGTCCCCAGGTTACTTAACTGATGGCTACACCTTC. The V and J genes are TRBV25-1 and TRBJ1-2; D unclear. There are 16 residues in the CDR3. The germline V and J ends were trimmed by 8 bases and 6 bases, with 25 bases remaining between them. CDR1 is MGHDK and CDR2 is SYGVNS in the germline V gene.

In this sample, this clonotype turned up many times. The chain joins TRBV29-1 to TRBJ1-5; maybe TRBD1 (5 bases). The CDR3 has 13 amino acids. The germline CDR1 and CDR2 sequences are SQVTM and ANQGSEA. The V end was cut by 4 bases, the J end by 5 bases, with 12 bases between. CDR3 in amino acids: CSVAGTPDQPQHF. DNA for the CDR3: TGCAGCGTTGCGGGGACCCCCGATCAGCCCCAGCATTTT.

This clonotype came up a few times. This chain links TRBV15 with TRBJ1-4; weak D call: TRBD1 (6 bases). The CDR3 runs 14 residues. The germline CDR1 and CDR2 sequences are LNHNV and YYDKDF (reference sequence). Trimming pared 8 bases from V and 10 bases from J, leaving 20 bases between. The DNA of the CDR3 is TGTGCCACCCGGAAAAGGACAGCCGAAGGAAAACTGTTTTTT. This translates into CATRKRTAEGKLFF.

This clonotype occurred a few times. The V call is TRBV20-1, the J call TRBJ2-5; 9 nucleotides line up with TRBD2. The V gene's germline CDR1 is DFQATT and CDR2 SNEGSKA (reference sequence). V was clipped by 5 bases and J by 5 bases; unmatched bases: 12. The CDR3 totals 15 residues. In DNA, the CDR3 is TGCAGTGCTTTATCGCAGGCGGGGGGGCGGGAGACCCAGTACTTC. As protein: CSALSQAGGRETQYF.